The clone carrying this TCR beta chain was recorded at least ten times. Its antigen is still unknown. The data belong to a study of identical twins. A single record per CDR3 protein comes from TCRdb applying MiXCR to the 5' RACE reads. The sample includes approximately 210,000 distinct CDR3 sequences, around 10% seen only once; the top ten take about 5%. Findings of the study overall: Twin-shared out-of-frame alpha sequences were enriched for low generation probability. The study based its conclusions on cross-sectional statistical analysis and did not follow the same donors.

The V and J ends lost 2 bases and 5 bases respectively, with 12 bases between them. Per germline, CDR1 SGHVS and CDR2 FNYEAQ. The CDR3 runs 15 residues. This TCR was sampled from a woman aged 18 to 35 in good health. Sample: memory (CD45RO+) T cells sorted from blood. The chain recombines TRBV7-6 with TRBJ2-2; the D gene is possibly TRBD1 (6 bases). The CDR3 nucleotides read TGTGCCAGCAGCTTAATCCAGGGGAGAACCGGGGAGCTGTTTTTT. Translation: CASSLIQGRTGELFF.